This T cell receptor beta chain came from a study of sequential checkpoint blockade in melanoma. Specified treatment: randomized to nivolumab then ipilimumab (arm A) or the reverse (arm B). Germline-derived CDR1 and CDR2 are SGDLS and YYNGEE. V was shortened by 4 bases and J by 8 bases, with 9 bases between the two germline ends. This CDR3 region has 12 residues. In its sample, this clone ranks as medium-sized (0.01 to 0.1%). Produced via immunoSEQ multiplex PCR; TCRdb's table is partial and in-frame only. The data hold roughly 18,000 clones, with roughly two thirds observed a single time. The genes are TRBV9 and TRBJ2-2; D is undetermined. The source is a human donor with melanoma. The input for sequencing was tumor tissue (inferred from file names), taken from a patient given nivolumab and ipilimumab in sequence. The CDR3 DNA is TGTGCCAGCAGCACCCTACGTGGGGAGCTGTTTTTT. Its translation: CASSTLRGELFF.